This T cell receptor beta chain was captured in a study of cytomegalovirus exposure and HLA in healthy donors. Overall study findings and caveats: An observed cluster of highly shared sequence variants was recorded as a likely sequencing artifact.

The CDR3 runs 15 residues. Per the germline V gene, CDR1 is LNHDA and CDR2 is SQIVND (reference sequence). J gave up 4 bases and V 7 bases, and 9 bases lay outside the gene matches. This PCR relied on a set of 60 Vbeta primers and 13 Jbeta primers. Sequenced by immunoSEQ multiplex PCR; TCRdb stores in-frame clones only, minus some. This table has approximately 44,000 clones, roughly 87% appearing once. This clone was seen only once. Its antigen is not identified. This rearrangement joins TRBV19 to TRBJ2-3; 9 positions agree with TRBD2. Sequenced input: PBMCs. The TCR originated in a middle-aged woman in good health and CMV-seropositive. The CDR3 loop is CASNTPGLASDTQYF. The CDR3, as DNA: TGTGCCAGTAACACCCCGGGACTAGCCTCAGATACGCAGTATTTT. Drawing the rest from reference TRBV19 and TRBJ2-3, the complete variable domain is DGGITQSPKYLFRKEGQNVTLSCEQNLNHDAMYWYRQDPGQGLRLIYYSQIVNDFQKGDIAEGYSVSREKKESFPLTVTSAQKNPTAFYLCASNTPGLASDTQYFGPGTRLTVL.